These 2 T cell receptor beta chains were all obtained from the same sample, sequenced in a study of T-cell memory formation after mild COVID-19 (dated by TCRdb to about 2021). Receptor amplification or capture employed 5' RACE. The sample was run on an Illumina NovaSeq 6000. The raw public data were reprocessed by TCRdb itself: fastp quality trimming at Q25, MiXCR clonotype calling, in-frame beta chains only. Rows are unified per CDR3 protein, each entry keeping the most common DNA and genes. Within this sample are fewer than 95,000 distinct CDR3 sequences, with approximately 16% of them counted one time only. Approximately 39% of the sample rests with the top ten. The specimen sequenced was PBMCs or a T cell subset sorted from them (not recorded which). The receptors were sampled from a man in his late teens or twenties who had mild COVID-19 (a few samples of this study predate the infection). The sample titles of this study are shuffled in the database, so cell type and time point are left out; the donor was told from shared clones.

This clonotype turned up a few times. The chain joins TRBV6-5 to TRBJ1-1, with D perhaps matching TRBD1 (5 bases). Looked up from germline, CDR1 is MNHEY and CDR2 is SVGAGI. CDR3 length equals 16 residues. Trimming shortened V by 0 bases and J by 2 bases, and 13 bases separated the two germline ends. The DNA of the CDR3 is TGTGCCAGCAGTTACTCGGTCATTGGGGGAAACACTGAAGCTTTCTTT. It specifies CASSYSVIGGNTEAFF.

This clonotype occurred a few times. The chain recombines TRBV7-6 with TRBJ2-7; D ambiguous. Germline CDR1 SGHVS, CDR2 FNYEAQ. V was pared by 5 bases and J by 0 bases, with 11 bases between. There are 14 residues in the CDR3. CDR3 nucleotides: TGTGCCAGCAGCCCCGACTCGAGCTCCTACGAGCAGTACTTC. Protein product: CASSPDSSSYEQYF.